These 30 T cell receptor beta chains originate from one sample sequenced in a study of blood T cell repertoires in COVID-19. Method: immunoSEQ multiplex PCR; TCRdb's copy keeps in-frame clones and lacks some. The sample holds 150,000 to 200,000 clones, around four fifths seen once. The sample comprised peripheral blood. Receptors were obtained from a woman aged 25 to 39 with acute or convalescent COVID-19.

The genes are TRBV28 and TRBJ2-3; 11 nucleotides align to TRBD2. Germline assignment: CDR1 MDHEN and CDR2 SYDVKM. The CDR3 spans 15 residues. V was pared by 5 bases and J by 8 bases, with 9 bases of the junction left unmatched. The CDR3 spells CASSVRIAGGSTQYF. The CDR3 DNA reads as TGTGCCAGCAGTGTCAGAATAGCGGGAGGGAGTACGCAGTATTTT.

This clone was counted once. This chain connects TRBV27 to TRBJ2-3, with no clear D. Germline CDR1 and CDR2: MNHEY and SMNVEV (reference sequence). There are 14 residues in the CDR3. Trimming took 3 bases from V and 6 from J, leaving 13 bases between them. The CDR3 bases are TGTGCCAGCAGTTTCAACGTTAGTCCCGATACGCAGTATTTT. It is translated as CASSFNVSPDTQYF.

V usage is TRBV10-2 and J usage is TRBJ2-1, with TRBD2 matching over 14 bases. CDR1 WSHSY and CDR2 SAAADI come from the germline V gene. The CDR3 length is 15 residues. V was pared by 10 bases and J by 9 bases, with 11 bases of the junction left unmatched. CDR3 sequence reads: CATSYGLAGGIEQFF. CDR3 coding DNA: TGCGCCACCTCCTACGGACTAGCGGGAGGTATTGAGCAGTTCTTC.

This clone came up once. As DNA, the CDR3 is TGTGCCAGCAGTCCCTTTAAGGGGGCGCGTAACTATGGCTACACCTTC. Encoded protein: CASSPFKGARNYGYTF. The chain uses TRBV28 and TRBJ1-2, with 7 bases that match TRBD1. After removal of 5 bases from V and 1 base from J, the junction contained 10 bases not matched to a gene. Germline V gene data show CDR1 as MDHEN and CDR2 as SYDVKM. The CDR3 length is 16 residues.

V usage is TRBV13 and J usage is TRBJ2-7; D may be TRBD1 (5 bases). Trimming pared 2 bases from V and 3 bases from J, leaving 11 bases between. The CDR3 totals 14 residues. Looked up from germline, CDR1 is PRHDT and CDR2 is FYEKMQ (reference sequence). The CDR3 sequence is CASSLTGHIYEQYF. In DNA, the CDR3 is TGTGCCAGCAGCTTAACCGGACATATCTACGAGCAGTACTTC.

V usage is TRBV5-1 and J usage is TRBJ1-3; TRBD1 aligns across 7 bases. The V segment lost 4 bases and the J segment 0 bases; nucleotides outside the gene matches: 19. The CDR3 length is 20 residues. From germline, CDR1 is SGHRS and CDR2 YFSETQ. The CDR3 DNA sequence: TGCGCCAGCAGCCCTCGAATGATCACGACAGGGCTCGTCTCTGGAAACACCATATATTTT. Its protein is CASSPRMITTGLVSGNTIYF.

The chain combines TRBV27 with TRBJ1-2, with TRBD1 matching over 8 bases. This CDR3 is 13 amino acids long. The V gene end was trimmed by 6 bases and the J gene end by 6 bases; junction bases not matched to a gene: 6. Germline V gene data show CDR1 as MNHEY and CDR2 as SMNVEV (reference sequence). The CDR3 DNA reads TGTGCCAGCAGAGGGGACAGGTGGAATGGCTACACCTTC. Its translation: CASRGDRWNGYTF.

This sequence joins TRBV3-1 (or the pseudogene TRBV3-2) and TRBJ1-3; D ambiguous. The ends were cut back, 0 bases at V and 0 bases at J, with 15 bases in the middle. CDR1 is LGHDT and CDR2 is YNNKEL in the germline V gene (reference sequence). This CDR3 is 18 amino acids long. In DNA, the CDR3 is TGTGCCAGCAGCCAAGAGCTGGTGATGACTATCTCTGGAAACACCATATATTTT. Amino acid sequence: CASSQELVMTISGNTIYF.

This chain links TRBV5-1 with TRBJ1-1; 8 nucleotides line up with TRBD1. The V segment lost 0 bases and the J segment 1 base; nucleotides outside the gene matches: 20. CDR3 length equals 21 residues. Germline CDR1 SGHRS, CDR2 YFSETQ. The CDR3, as DNA: TGCGCCAGCAGCTTGGAGGGAACAGGGGGTACGAACGGGTGGGAGAACACTGAAGCTTTCTTT. Protein product: CASSLEGTGGTNGWENTEAFF.

The table lists this clone with many counts. The chain recombines TRBV7-3 with TRBJ2-2; 9 bases are shared with TRBD2. CDR3 size: 15 residues. V shed 5 bases and J 7 bases; nucleotides not matched to a gene: 8. CDR1 is SGHTA and CDR2 is FQGTGA in the germline V gene. The DNA for the CDR3 is TGTGCCAGCAGCACGACTAGCGGAGGTGGCGGGGAGCTGTTTTTT. Amino acid sequence: CASSTTSGGGGELFF.

The J gene is TRBJ2-1, the V gene TRBV11-3; D might be TRBD1 (6 bases). The germline gives CDR1 SGHNT, CDR2 YENEEA. The CDR3 runs to 13 residues. Deletions cut 5 bases from V and 8 bases from J, with 13 bases between. In DNA form, the CDR3 reads TGTGCCAGCAGCCCGCAGGGGTGGGATGAGCAGTTCTTC. Translation: CASSPQGWDEQFF.

This rearrangement joins TRBV19 to TRBJ1-2, with 7 positions matching TRBD1. In germline, CDR1 is LNHDA, CDR2 SQIVND (reference sequence). The CDR3 runs to 14 residues. J was trimmed by 8 bases and V by 5 bases; bases with no gene match: 11. The DNA for the CDR3 is TGTGCCAGTAGTGGGCAGGGACAGATATCCGGCTACACCTTC. Translation gives CASSGQGQISGYTF.

The chain links TRBV27 to TRBJ2-7, with D maybe TRBD2 (6 bases). This CDR3 contains 14 residues. Per the germline V gene, CDR1 is MNHEY and CDR2 is SMNVEV (reference sequence). Trimming removed 3 bases from V and 0 bases from J, with 9 bases in between. The CDR3 loop reads CASSFSGSSYEQYF. In nucleotides, the CDR3 is TGTGCCAGCAGTTTCTCCGGGAGCTCCTACGAGCAGTACTTC.

This clone has more than one count but fewer than ten. V gene TRBV7-2 combines with J gene TRBJ1-2; 8 bases are shared with TRBD1. The CDR3 sequence is 15 residues long. Per germline, CDR1 SGHTA and CDR2 FQGNSA. Trimming at V came to 6 bases and at J to 4 bases, leaving 10 bases not matched to a gene. The CDR3 coding sequence is TGTGCCAGCAGTCACGCGACAGGGGTAGGCTATGGCTACACCTTC. Protein: CASSHATGVGYGYTF.

The J gene is TRBJ2-5, the V gene TRBV13; D possibly corresponds to TRBD2 (5 bases). Trimming removed 4 bases from V and 2 bases from J, with 11 bases in between. This CDR3 is 14 amino acids long. Looked up from germline, CDR1 is PRHDT and CDR2 is FYEKMQ (reference sequence). The CDR3 DNA is TGTGCCAGCAGCTCGACTACCTCGCAAGAGACCCAGTACTTC. Translating gives CASSSTTSQETQYF. Supplemented by reference TRBV13 and TRBJ2-5, the full variable domain reads AAGVIQSPRHLIKEKRETATLKCYPIPRHDTVYWYQQGPGQDPQFLISFYEKMQSDKGSIPDRFSAQQFSDYHSELNMSSLELGDSALYFCASSSTTSQETQYFGPGTRLLVL.

The chain has TRBV9 and TRBJ2-1; 11 bases agree with TRBD2. Trimming cost V 0 bases and J 4 bases; bases outside gene matches: 9. CDR1 and CDR2 (germline): SGDLS, YYNGEE. The CDR3 has 18 amino acids. The CDR3, as DNA: TGTGCCAGCAGCGTAGACCCTGGGACTAGCGGTGGTTACAATGAGCAGTTCTTC. Translation: CASSVDPGTSGGYNEQFF.

In its sample, this clone was seen a few times. In DNA, the CDR3 is TGTGCCAGCAGCCCAGGGGGACAGGGCAATGAAAAACTGTTTTTT. Protein: CASSPGGQGNEKLFF. The chain employs TRBV9 and TRBJ1-4, with 9 bases aligning to TRBD1. The CDR3 sequence is 15 residues long. Germline V gene lookup returns CDR1 SGDLS and CDR2 YYNGEE. V shed 4 bases, J shed 5 bases, and the junction held 6 bases outside the gene matches.

This clone occurred a few times. The chain links TRBV5-1 to TRBJ1-1; possible D gene TRBD1, 6 bases. The germline V gene encodes CDR1 SGHRS and CDR2 YFSETQ. The V gene lost 4 bases and the J gene lost 1 base, with 11 bases spanning the gap. CDR3 size: 14 residues. CDR3 loop: CASSQSTGNTEAFF. As DNA, the CDR3 is TGCGCCAGCAGCCAATCGACAGGGAACACTGAAGCTTTCTTT.

This clone appeared once. This chain connects TRBV5-6 to TRBJ2-1; 14 bases align to TRBD2. The V gene's germline CDR1 is SGHDT and CDR2 YYEEEE. CDR3 size: 16 residues. Trimming took 3 bases from V and 7 from J; bases not matched to a gene: 6. CDR3 protein: CASSYGLAGGWNEQFF. Written as DNA, the CDR3 is TGTGCCAGCAGCTATGGACTAGCGGGAGGATGGAATGAGCAGTTCTTC.

The chain couples TRBV9 to TRBJ1-3, with TRBD1 identical over 10 bases. The CDR3 has 17 amino acids. Germline V gene data show CDR1 as SGDLS and CDR2 as YYNGEE. V was clipped by 3 bases and J by 3 bases; unmatched bases: 9. This CDR3 is CASSGRGDRGYGNTIYF. CDR3 bases: TGTGCCAGCAGCGGGAGAGGGGACAGGGGTTATGGAAACACCATATATTTT. The whole variable domain, remainder taken from reference TRBV9 and TRBJ1-3, is DSGVTQTPKHLITATGQRVTLRCSPRSGDLSVYWYQQSLDQGLQFLIQYYNGEERAKGNILERFSAQQFPDLHSELNLSSLELGDSALYFCASSGRGDRGYGNTIYFGEGSWLTVV.

V and J are TRBV5-4 and TRBJ2-7, with no clear D. Trimming took 0 bases from V and 5 from J, leaving 12 bases between them. Looked up from germline, CDR1 is SGHNT and CDR2 is YYREEE (reference sequence). This CDR3 is built from 14 residues. The CDR3 loop is CASSLVLLPHEQYF. Written as DNA, the CDR3 is TGTGCCAGCAGCTTGGTCCTTCTTCCCCACGAGCAGTACTTC.

The genes are TRBV7-8 and TRBJ2-3, with 7 bases fitting TRBD1. The CDR3 extends over 14 amino acids. With 0 bases clipped from V and 6 bases from J, the junction kept 3 bases outside the gene matches. Germline assignment: CDR1 SGHVS and CDR2 FQNEAQ. CDR3 sequence reads: CASSLAGTADTQYF. The CDR3 DNA follows: TGTGCCAGCAGCTTAGCGGGGACAGCCGATACGCAGTATTTT.

This clone was recorded a few times. V is TRBV2 and J is TRBJ2-2; 7 nucleotides align to TRBD2. J gave up 1 base and V 7 bases, and 3 bases lay outside the gene matches. The germline V gene has CDR1 SNHLY and CDR2 FYNNEI. CDR3 size: 14 residues. CDR3 protein: CASTERGNTGELFF. The CDR3 DNA is TGTGCCAGCACGGAGCGGGGGAACACCGGGGAGCTGTTTTTT. Full variable domain (outside the CDR3, taken from reference TRBV2 and TRBJ2-2): EPEVTQTPSHQVTQMGQEVILRCVPISNHLYFYWYRQILGQKVEFLVSFYNNEISEKSEIFDDQFSVERPDGSNFTLKIRSTKLEDSAMYFCASTERGNTGELFFGEGSRLTVL.

This chain links TRBV27 with TRBJ2-7; D may be TRBD2 (6 bases). In germline, CDR1 is MNHEY, CDR2 SMNVEV (reference sequence). V dropped 6 bases and J dropped 5 bases, with 11 bases sitting between them. This CDR3 has 12 residues. The CDR3 region has the DNA TGTGCCAGCAGCCTCCGCGGGGACGAGCAGTACTTC. This translates into CASSLRGDEQYF.

V is TRBV27 and J is TRBJ2-5; possibly TRBD2 for D (6 bases). Trimming left V 8 bases short and J 3 bases short, with 28 bases between. The CDR3 runs 18 residues. Germline-derived CDR1 and CDR2 are MNHEY and SMNVEV (reference sequence). The CDR3 spells CASGHLVGTRTEKETQYF. CDR3 sequence (DNA): TGTGCCAGCGGCCATCTCGTGGGGACTCGCACAGAAAAAGAGACCCAGTACTTC.

The V and J genes are TRBV6-5 and TRBJ1-2; possibly TRBD1 for D (5 bases). Per germline, CDR1 MNHEY and CDR2 SVGAGI. V lost 6 bases, J lost 4 bases, and 18 bases lay in between. The CDR3 loop spans 15 amino acids. The CDR3 coding sequence is TGTGCCAGCAGCCGATCGGGGGTTGTGGCCTATGGCTACACCTTC. As protein: CASSRSGVVAYGYTF.

This chain links TRBV27 with TRBJ2-1; the match to TRBD1 covers 7 bases. The CDR3 is made up of 14 amino acids. CDR1 MNHEY and CDR2 SMNVEV come from the germline V gene (reference sequence). The ends lost 3 bases at V and 7 bases at J; junction bases unmatched: 6. The CDR3 region is CASSFGARGNEQFF. The CDR3 DNA reads as TGTGCCAGCAGTTTTGGAGCCAGGGGGAATGAGCAGTTCTTC.

The chain links TRBV28 to TRBJ1-1; tentatively, D is TRBD1 (6 bases). Germline lookup yields CDR1 MDHEN and CDR2 SYDVKM. The CDR3 consists of 15 residues. Trimming shortened V by 6 bases and J by 5 bases, and 19 bases separated the two germline ends. The CDR3 here is CASRQSGTMRTEAFF. CDR3 bases: TGTGCCAGCAGACAATCCGGGACAATGAGGACTGAAGCTTTCTTT.

Concerning this clone itself: This CDR3 is also generated by other DNA sequences in the sample. The chain carries TRBV2 and TRBJ2-5; D is unresolved. Trimming took off 5 bases at V and 4 bases at J, with 5 bases between the two ends. Looked up from germline, CDR1 is SNHLY and CDR2 is FYNNEI. The CDR3 is made up of 11 amino acids. The CDR3 DNA sequence: TGTGCCAGCAGTCCCCTAGAGACCCAGTACTTC. Translating gives CASSPLETQYF.

V is TRBV27 and J is TRBJ2-7; weak D call: TRBD1 (6 bases). The V and J ends lost 5 bases and 2 bases respectively, with 13 bases between them. CDR1 and CDR2 from the germline V gene are MNHEY and SMNVEV (reference sequence). This CDR3 comprises 14 residues. CDR3: CASSPLGQPYEQYF. The DNA of the CDR3 is TGTGCCAGCAGTCCTCTCGGACAGCCCTACGAGCAGTACTTC.